The 3 T cell receptor beta chains below all came from one sample that was sequenced in a study of shared clonotypes between healthy human individuals. Data came from immunoSEQ multiplex PCR; TCRdb stores just in-frame clones and leaves some out. This sample carries 2 million to 2.5 million clones, approximately 94% of them seen once, and the ten largest clones take 1.1%. The naive CD8 population came from CD45RO-negative cells selected for CCR7, without terminally differentiated effector memory CD45RA+ cells. Sequenced sample: naive CD8+ T cells sorted from blood. The receptors here all came from a man aged 18 to 35 in good health.

This clone turned up a few times. V and J are TRBV19 and TRBJ2-2; 8 nucleotides line up with TRBD2. Losses at the gene ends were 7 bases for V and 5 bases for J; bases not matched to a gene: 9. The germline CDR1 and CDR2 sequences are LNHDA and SQIVND (reference sequence). CDR3 length equals 15 residues. The CDR3 DNA is TGTGCCAGTACCCCCAGTGAGCGGGGGACCGGGGAGCTGTTTTTT. Protein product: CASTPSERGTGELFF.

The chain uses TRBV7-3 and TRBJ2-7; TRBD1 aligns across 9 bases. CDR3 size: 15 residues. Germline V gene sequence: CDR1 SGHTA, CDR2 FQGTGA. The ends lost 5 bases at V and 4 bases at J; junction bases unmatched: 9. Here the CDR3 reads CASSATGGSTYEQYF. The CDR3 nucleotides read TGTGCCAGCAGCGCGACAGGGGGTTCTACGTACGAGCAGTACTTC.

Worth noting for this clone: This CDR3 is also generated by other DNA sequences in the sample. The DNA for the CDR3 is TGTGCCAGCAGTTACTCGGGGGGAGTCTACGAGCAGTACTTC. This codes for CASSYSGGVYEQYF. The chain carries TRBV6-5 and TRBJ2-7; the D gene is possibly TRBD2 (6 bases). The CDR3 has 14 residues. Germline lookup yields CDR1 MNHEY and CDR2 SVGAGI. Trimming took 0 bases from V and 3 from J, leaving 9 bases between them.